The 7 T cell receptor beta chains listed next were all sequenced from one sample in a study of blood T cell repertoires in COVID-19. Generated by immunoSEQ multiplex PCR, the TCRdb table keeps only in-frame clones and is missing some. The sample contains about 210,000 clones, roughly 90% of which appear only once. What was sequenced was PBMCs or T cells enriched from blood (not recorded which). The source of these receptors is a man aged 18-30 years with acute COVID-19.

The chain combines TRBV10-1 with TRBJ2-1; 13 bases map to TRBD2. Per the germline V gene, CDR1 is WNHNN and CDR2 is SYGVQD (reference sequence). The CDR3 totals 15 residues. V lost 5 bases and J lost 7; bases outside the gene matches: 5. The chain's CDR3 is CASSWTSGSSNEQFF. As DNA, the CDR3 is TGCGCCAGCAGTTGGACTAGCGGGAGTTCGAATGAGCAGTTCTTC.

The chain couples TRBV4-1 to TRBJ1-2; 8 nucleotides align to TRBD1. The CDR3 extends over 15 amino acids. After removal of 0 bases from V and 7 bases from J, the junction contained 7 bases not matched to a gene. Germline CDR1 MGHRA, CDR2 YSYEKL. The CDR3 is CASSQDGGTGFGYTF. In DNA form, the CDR3 reads TGCGCCAGCAGCCAAGATGGCGGGACAGGCTTTGGCTACACCTTC.

The V gene is TRBV2, the J gene TRBJ1-4, with TRBD1 identical over 10 bases. V was pared by 5 bases and J by 7 bases, with 16 bases of the junction left unmatched. CDR1 and CDR2 (germline): SNHLY, FYNNEI. The CDR3 covers 18 residues. Here the CDR3 reads CASSSTPDRGIVGEKLFF. For the CDR3, the DNA is TGTGCCAGCAGTTCAACCCCGGACAGGGGGATAGTAGGTGAAAAACTGTTTTTT.

The chain couples TRBV3-1 (or the pseudogene TRBV3-2) to TRBJ2-1; the D is unclear. V lost 2 bases and J 4 bases, leaving 6 bases between the germline ends. This CDR3 has 13 amino acids. The V gene's germline CDR1 is LGHDT and CDR2 YNNKEL (reference sequence). CDR3 residues: CASSQRGYNEQFF. For the CDR3, the DNA is TGTGCCAGCAGCCAAAGAGGTTACAATGAGCAGTTCTTC.

On this clone itself: Other DNA sequences in the sample encode the same CDR3. The chain links TRBV30 to TRBJ1-4; 9 positions agree with TRBD1. The CDR3 consists of 14 residues. V shed 2 bases and J 8 bases; nucleotides not matched to a gene: 6. Germline V CDR1 and CDR2: GTSNPN, SVGIG (reference sequence). The CDR3 here is CAWSPGQGREKLFF. The CDR3 coding sequence is TGTGCCTGGAGTCCCGGACAGGGGAGAGAAAAACTGTTTTTT. The full variable domain, completed using reference TRBV30 and TRBJ1-4, is SQTIHQWPATLVQPVGSPLSLECTVEGTSNPNLYWYRQAAGRGLQLLFYSVGIGQISSEVPQNLSASRPQDRQFILSSKKLLLSDSGFYLCAWSPGQGREKLFFGSGTQLSVL.

This chain connects TRBV7-2 to TRBJ2-7, with 12 bases aligning to TRBD2. The CDR3 runs to 16 residues. Germline V gene data show CDR1 as SGHTA and CDR2 as FQGNSA. After removal of 1 base from V and 5 bases from J, the junction contained 6 bases not matched to a gene. The CDR3, as DNA: TGTGCCAGCAGCTTAGAAATCTCTAGCGGGAGGGACGAGCAGTACTTC. This translates into CASSLEISSGRDEQYF.

The V call is TRBV27, the J call TRBJ1-2, with D perhaps TRBD1 (6 bases). Germline CDR1 is MNHEY and CDR2 is SMNVEV (reference sequence). V lost 3 bases and J lost 4, with 24 bases in between. CDR3 length: 18 residues. The DNA for the CDR3 is TGTGCCAGCAGTTTTTCTGGGTCCGGGACATCTCTCGGCTATGGCTACACCTTC. Protein product: CASSFSGSGTSLGYGYTF.